This is a list of T cell receptor beta chains from one sample in a study of blood T cell repertoires in COVID-19. Sequenced by immunoSEQ multiplex PCR; TCRdb stores in-frame clones only, minus some. The table records 300,000 to 450,000 clones, roughly 90% of them present only once. The sequenced sample consisted of peripheral blood. The source is an older woman with COVID-19, enrolled during active disease. CDR3s include the opening cysteine and the closing phenylalanine or tryptophan. Fields, in order: CDR3 protein, CDR3 DNA, D gene, V gene, clone size, CDR3 length, J gene. D genes are given only for firm matches. Only part of the rows carry a size: once, few, many, or a class if the clone is expanded.

CDR3aa: CAWNRFENSPLHF; CDR3nt: TGTGCCTGGAACCGGTTTGAAAATTCACCCCTCCACTTT; d_gene: -; v_gene: TRBV30; abundance: -; len: 13; j_gene: TRBJ1-6
CDR3aa: CASSSGYMASGVEQFF; CDR3nt: TGCGCCAGCAGCTCCGGCTATATGGCCAGCGGGGTTGAGCAGTTCTTC; d_gene: TRBD2; v_gene: TRBV5-1; abundance: -; len: 16; j_gene: TRBJ2-1
CDR3aa: CASSPGGTGELFF; CDR3nt: TGTGCCAGCAGCCCAGGAGGCACCGGGGAGCTGTTTTTT; d_gene: -; v_gene: TRBV7-3; abundance: once; len: 13; j_gene: TRBJ2-2
CDR3aa: CASTAEGLNNGGHSGNTIYF; CDR3nt: TGCGCCAGCACCGCTGAAGGCCTTAACAATGGGGGACATTCTGGAAACACCATATATTTT; d_gene: -; v_gene: TRBV23-1; abundance: -; len: 20; j_gene: TRBJ1-3
CDR3aa: CASRPGVEETQYF; CDR3nt: TGTGCCAGCAGGCCAGGGGTAGAAGAGACCCAGTACTTC; d_gene: -; v_gene: TRBV2; abundance: -; len: 13; j_gene: TRBJ2-5
CDR3aa: CASRSGFTDTQYF; CDR3nt: TGTGCCAGCAGATCAGGATTCACAGATACGCAGTATTTT; d_gene: -; v_gene: TRBV12-3/TRBV12-4; abundance: -; len: 13; j_gene: TRBJ2-3
CDR3aa: CASSLSRGKTQYF; CDR3nt: TGTGCCAGCAGTTTATCACGGGGGAAGACCCAGTACTTC; d_gene: -; v_gene: TRBV27; abundance: -; len: 13; j_gene: TRBJ2-5
CDR3aa: CASSEILAGAGEQFF; CDR3nt: TGTGCCAGCAGTGAAATTCTAGCGGGGGCGGGTGAGCAGTTCTTC; d_gene: TRBD2; v_gene: TRBV6-1; abundance: -; len: 15; j_gene: TRBJ2-1
CDR3aa: CASSPRRRDGYTF; CDR3nt: TGTGCCAGCAGCCCGCGGCGCAGGGATGGCTACACCTTC; d_gene: -; v_gene: TRBV13; abundance: once; len: 13; j_gene: TRBJ1-2
CDR3aa: CASRKGRVPRYQETQYF; CDR3nt: TGTGCCAGCAGAAAGGGGAGGGTCCCTAGGTACCAAGAGACCCAGTACTTC; d_gene: TRBD2; v_gene: TRBV27; abundance: -; len: 17; j_gene: TRBJ2-5
CDR3aa: CASSYGFGEKLFF; CDR3nt: TGTGCCAGCAGCTACGGGTTCGGTGAAAAACTGTTTTTT; d_gene: -; v_gene: TRBV21-1; abundance: -; len: 13; j_gene: TRBJ1-4
CDR3aa: CASSSGLAGGTQYF; CDR3nt: TGCGCCAGCAGCTCGGGACTAGCGGGGGGTACGCAGTATTTT; d_gene: TRBD2; v_gene: TRBV5-1; abundance: -; len: 14; j_gene: TRBJ2-3
CDR3aa: CASSTNRGVSTEAFF; CDR3nt: TGTGCCAGTAGTACTAACAGGGGTGTAAGCACTGAAGCTTTCTTT; d_gene: TRBD1; v_gene: TRBV19; abundance: -; len: 15; j_gene: TRBJ1-1
CDR3aa: CASSLATGGGYGYTF; CDR3nt: TGTGCCAGCAGCTTAGCGACAGGGGGGGGTTATGGCTACACCTTC; d_gene: TRBD1; v_gene: TRBV7-8; abundance: -; len: 15; j_gene: TRBJ1-2
CDR3aa: CASSSGGISGNTIYF; CDR3nt: TGTGCCAGTAGTTCCGGGGGGATTTCTGGAAACACCATATATTTT; d_gene: -; v_gene: TRBV19; abundance: few; len: 15; j_gene: TRBJ1-3
CDR3aa: CASSRGQGTYNEQFF; CDR3nt: TGTGCCAGCAGCCGCGGACAGGGAACCTACAATGAGCAGTTCTTC; d_gene: TRBD1; v_gene: TRBV7-2; abundance: -; len: 15; j_gene: TRBJ2-1
CDR3aa: CASSQDAGATTEAFF; CDR3nt: TGCGCCAGCAGCCAAGATGCGGGGGCTACGACTGAAGCTTTCTTT; d_gene: -; v_gene: TRBV4-1; abundance: -; len: 15; j_gene: TRBJ1-1
CDR3aa: CASSYRGAPSPLHF; CDR3nt: TGTGCCAGCAGTTATCGGGGGGCTCCTTCACCCCTCCACTTT; d_gene: -; v_gene: TRBV6-5; abundance: -; len: 14; j_gene: TRBJ1-6
CDR3aa: CASSHRQGLNRGYTF; CDR3nt: TGCGCCAGCAGTCACCGACAGGGGTTGAATCGAGGCTACACCTTC; d_gene: TRBD1; v_gene: TRBV23-1; abundance: -; len: 15; j_gene: TRBJ1-2
CDR3aa: CAWSPARTGGLNTEAFF; CDR3nt: TGTGCCTGGAGTCCAGCCCGGACAGGGGGCCTGAACACTGAAGCTTTCTTT; d_gene: TRBD1; v_gene: TRBV30; abundance: -; len: 17; j_gene: TRBJ1-1
CDR3aa: CASSIQGAGEKLFF; CDR3nt: TGTGCCAGCAGCATACAGGGGGCGGGTGAAAAACTGTTTTTT; d_gene: TRBD1; v_gene: TRBV7-9; abundance: -; len: 14; j_gene: TRBJ1-4
CDR3aa: CASSLERFYGYTF; CDR3nt: TGTGCCAGCAGCTTGGAGAGGTTCTATGGCTACACCTTC; d_gene: -; v_gene: TRBV7-2; abundance: -; len: 13; j_gene: TRBJ1-2
CDR3aa: CASSLAGGRGETQYF; CDR3nt: TGCGCCAGCAGCTTGGCCGGGGGGCGCGGGGAGACCCAGTACTTC; d_gene: -; v_gene: TRBV5-1; abundance: -; len: 15; j_gene: TRBJ2-5
CDR3aa: CASSPGQLSSGNTIYF; CDR3nt: TGTGCCAGCTCACCGGGACAGCTAAGCTCTGGAAACACCATATATTTT; d_gene: TRBD1; v_gene: TRBV18; abundance: -; len: 16; j_gene: TRBJ1-3
CDR3aa: CASSFSTGDTDTQYF; CDR3nt: TGCGCCAGCAGCTTCTCGACAGGGGACACAGATACGCAGTATTTT; d_gene: TRBD1; v_gene: TRBV5-1; abundance: -; len: 15; j_gene: TRBJ2-3
CDR3aa: CASNRERSNQPQHF; CDR3nt: TGTGCCAGCAACAGGGAACGCAGCAATCAGCCCCAGCATTTT; d_gene: -; v_gene: TRBV2; abundance: -; len: 14; j_gene: TRBJ1-5
CDR3aa: CASGEQGNGAGNTIYF; CDR3nt: TGTGCCAGCGGAGAACAGGGAAACGGTGCCGGAAACACCATATATTTT; d_gene: -; v_gene: TRBV7-9; abundance: -; len: 16; j_gene: TRBJ1-3
CDR3aa: CASSLGSGPEAFF; CDR3nt: TGTGCCAGCAGCTTGGGATCAGGCCCTGAAGCTTTCTTT; d_gene: -; v_gene: TRBV5-5; abundance: -; len: 13; j_gene: TRBJ1-1
CDR3aa: CASSQGHGGSSGANVLTF; CDR3nt: TGCGCCAGCAGCCAGGGACATGGGGGAAGCTCTGGGGCCAACGTCCTGACTTTC; d_gene: -; v_gene: TRBV5-1; abundance: -; len: 18; j_gene: TRBJ2-6
CDR3aa: CASSQALSITPLDGYTF; CDR3nt: TGCGCCAGCAGCCAAGCGTTGTCAATAACTCCCTTGGATGGCTACACCTTC; d_gene: -; v_gene: TRBV4-1; abundance: -; len: 17; j_gene: TRBJ1-2
CDR3aa: CASSEGTVNSPLHF; CDR3nt: TGTGCCAGCAGTGAAGGGACAGTCAATTCACCCCTCCACTTT; d_gene: -; v_gene: TRBV6-1; abundance: -; len: 14; j_gene: TRBJ1-6
CDR3aa: CASSLRRGNTEAFF; CDR3nt: TGCGCCAGCAGCCTCCGGAGGGGGAACACTGAAGCTTTCTTT; d_gene: -; v_gene: TRBV10-1; abundance: -; len: 14; j_gene: TRBJ1-1
CDR3aa: CASNPGRYGYTF; CDR3nt: TGTGCCAGCAACCCAGGGAGGTATGGCTACACCTTC; d_gene: -; v_gene: TRBV6-5; abundance: -; len: 12; j_gene: TRBJ1-2
CDR3aa: CASSPPGTLAGYTF; CDR3nt: TGTGCCAGCTCACCACCGGGCACCCTGGCGGGCTACACCTTC; d_gene: -; v_gene: TRBV18; abundance: -; len: 14; j_gene: TRBJ1-2
CDR3aa: CASSLGENTEAFF; CDR3nt: TGCGCCAGCAGCTTAGGAGAGAACACTGAAGCTTTCTTT; d_gene: -; v_gene: TRBV5-1; abundance: -; len: 13; j_gene: TRBJ1-1
CDR3aa: CASSWDRDMDYGYTF; CDR3nt: TGTGCCAGCAGTTGGGACAGGGATATGGACTATGGCTACACCTTC; d_gene: TRBD1; v_gene: TRBV28; abundance: -; len: 15; j_gene: TRBJ1-2
CDR3aa: CASSLSPSGGSTQYF; CDR3nt: TGTGCCAGCAGCCTGTCGCCAAGTGGAGGGTCCACCCAGTACTTC; d_gene: -; v_gene: TRBV3-1/TRBV3-2; abundance: -; len: 15; j_gene: TRBJ2-5
CDR3aa: CASSRIRGNTGELFF; CDR3nt: TGTGCCAGCAGCCGAATTAGGGGGAACACCGGGGAGCTGTTTTTT; d_gene: -; v_gene: TRBV5-6; abundance: -; len: 15; j_gene: TRBJ2-2
CDR3aa: CASRPGLAYEQYF; CDR3nt: TGTGCCAGCAGACCGGGACTAGCCTACGAGCAGTACTTC; d_gene: TRBD2; v_gene: TRBV11-2; abundance: few; len: 13; j_gene: TRBJ2-7
CDR3aa: CASIPLAGRRDTQYF; CDR3nt: TGTGCCAGCATCCCACTAGCGGGGAGACGAGATACGCAGTATTTT; d_gene: TRBD2; v_gene: TRBV2; abundance: -; len: 15; j_gene: TRBJ2-3
CDR3aa: CASSPGNTPMETQYF; CDR3nt: TGTGCCAGCAGCCCGGGGAACACCCCCATGGAGACCCAGTACTTC; d_gene: -; v_gene: TRBV7-9; abundance: -; len: 15; j_gene: TRBJ2-5
CDR3aa: CASSERGRSYEQYF; CDR3nt: TGTGCCAGTAGTGAGCGGGGAAGGTCCTACGAGCAGTACTTC; d_gene: TRBD2; v_gene: TRBV19; abundance: -; len: 14; j_gene: TRBJ2-7
CDR3aa: CAWSVTGVYNSPLHF; CDR3nt: TGTGCCTGGAGTGTAACAGGGGTCTATAATTCACCCCTCCACTTT; d_gene: TRBD1; v_gene: TRBV30; abundance: -; len: 15; j_gene: TRBJ1-6
CDR3aa: CASSLISDGYTF; CDR3nt: TGTGCCAGCAGTTTGATTAGTGATGGCTACACCTTC; d_gene: -; v_gene: TRBV28; abundance: -; len: 12; j_gene: TRBJ1-2